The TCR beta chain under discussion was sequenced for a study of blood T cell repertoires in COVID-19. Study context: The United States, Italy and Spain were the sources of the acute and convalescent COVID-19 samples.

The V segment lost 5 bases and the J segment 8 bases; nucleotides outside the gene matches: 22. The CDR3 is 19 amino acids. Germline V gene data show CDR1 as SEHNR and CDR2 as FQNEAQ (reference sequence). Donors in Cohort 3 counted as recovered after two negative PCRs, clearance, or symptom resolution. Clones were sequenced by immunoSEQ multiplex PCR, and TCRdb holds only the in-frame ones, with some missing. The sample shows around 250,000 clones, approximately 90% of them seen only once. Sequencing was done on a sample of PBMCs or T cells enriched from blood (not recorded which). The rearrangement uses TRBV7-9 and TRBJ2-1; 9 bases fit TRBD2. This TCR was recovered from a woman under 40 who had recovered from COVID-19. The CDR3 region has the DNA TGTGCCAGCAGCCGAGACAGGGCGATATGGCGGGAGGGCCTCGATGAGCAGTTCTTC. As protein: CASSRDRAIWREGLDEQFF.